Listed below are T cell receptor beta chains from one sample, sequenced in a study of T cell changes during pregnancy in multiple sclerosis. Assay: immunoSEQ multiplex PCR; the TCRdb copy retains only in-frame clones and omits some. The sample consists of 70,000 to 80,000 clones, 80% to 95% of them appearing once. The sample in question was peripheral blood, obtained after pregnancy. The receptors shown here come from a female donor in good health, enrolled as a control in a pregnancy study. CDR3s include the opening cysteine and the closing phenylalanine or tryptophan. D genes are given only for firm matches. Only some rows state a clone size, as once, few, many or a class for expanded clones.

j_call clone_size d_call v_call cdr3_nt cdr3_aa
TRBJ1-4 once - TRBV28 TGTGCCAGCAGTCGGGGGAATGAAAAACTGTTTTTT CASSRGNEKLFF
TRBJ2-7 - - TRBV7-6 TGTGCCAGCAGCTTATTGGGCAGTCAGTCCCCCTACGAGCAGTACTTC CASSLLGSQSPYEQYF
TRBJ2-5 - - TRBV7-2 TGTGCCAGCAGCCTACCAAGCCAAGAGACCCAGTACTTC CASSLPSQETQYF
TRBJ2-1 - TRBD2 TRBV15 TGTGCCACCAGCAGAGTGGCGGGAGGGCCTAGGGATGAGCAGTTCTTC CATSRVAGGPRDEQFF
TRBJ2-2 - - TRBV5-6 TGTGCCAGCAGCCGTGGGCGTGACGCGAACACCGGGGAGCTGTTTTTT CASSRGRDANTGELFF
TRBJ2-1 - TRBD2 TRBV7-9 TGTGCCAGCAGCCCAGGGACTAGCGGGACGGGGGAGCAGTTCTTC CASSPGTSGTGEQFF
TRBJ2-1 - - TRBV18 TGTGCCAGCTCCCGTCTTATGCCGGGAGACGAGGATGAGCAGTTCTTC CASSRLMPGDEDEQFF
TRBJ1-1 - - TRBV5-1 TGCGCCAGCAGCTACGGTAGGAACACTGAAGCTTTCTTT CASSYGRNTEAFF
TRBJ2-3 - TRBD1 TRBV18 TGTGCCAGCTCACCAAGGGACAGGGGGCCAGTAGATACGCAGTATTTT CASSPRDRGPVDTQYF
TRBJ2-7 - - TRBV27 TGTGCCAGCGGCCCAGGACTCGGCTACGAGCAGTACTTC CASGPGLGYEQYF
TRBJ2-5 - TRBD1 TRBV6-1 TGTGCCAGCAGTCCGGGACAGGGGACCCAGTACTTC CASSPGQGTQYF
TRBJ1-5 once - TRBV2 TGTGCCAGCAGTGAAGCGCTTAGGAGTAATCAGCCCCAGCATTTT CASSEALRSNQPQHF
TRBJ1-3 few - TRBV4-2 TGTGCCAGCAGCCAACTCCAAACAGGGATGGGAAACACCATATATTTT CASSQLQTGMGNTIYF
TRBJ1-5 - - TRBV19 TGTGCCAGAAGGACATCCCGAGTGAATAGCAATCAGCCCCAGCATTTT CARRTSRVNSNQPQHF
TRBJ1-5 - TRBD1 TRBV23-1 TGCGCCAGCAGTCAAAGGAGGTGCAGGGGGTATCAGCCCCAGCATTTT CASSQRRCRGYQPQHF
TRBJ2-3 - - TRBV29-1 TGCAGCGTTGAAGGAGGGAATGGGACAGATACGCAGTATTTT CSVEGGNGTDTQYF
TRBJ2-7 - - TRBV28 TGTGCCAGCAGTCTTCTAGCGTTTTCCTACGAGCAGTACTTC CASSLLAFSYEQYF
TRBJ2-1 - - TRBV29-1 TGCAGCGTTGAGGGCAGCACCTACAATGAGCAGTTCTTC CSVEGSTYNEQFF
TRBJ2-3 - TRBD2 TRBV7-9 TGTGCCAGCAGCTCAGGGACTAGCGGGGTCCCAGATACGCAGTATTTT CASSSGTSGVPDTQYF
TRBJ2-1 - - TRBV7-3 TGTGCCAGCGGCTCGGAGGGTTACGATGAGCAGTTCTTC CASGSEGYDEQFF
TRBJ2-5 - - TRBV18 TGTGCCAGCTCACCGCGAACAGGGAGAGAGACCCAGTACTTC CASSPRTGRETQYF
TRBJ2-7 - TRBD1 TRBV27 TGTGCCAGCGCCCGTGAGGGGACAGGGCGGCACGAGCAGTACTTC CASAREGTGRHEQYF
TRBJ1-5 - TRBD1 TRBV28 TGTGCCAGCAGTTTATCGGCAGGGGGGTGGATACAGCCCCAGCATTTT CASSLSAGGWIQPQHF
TRBJ1-1 - - TRBV5-1 TGCGCCAGCAGCGAGCAAGGGGTCACTGAAGCTTTCTTT CASSEQGVTEAFF
TRBJ1-1 - TRBD1 TRBV5-1 TGCGCCAGCAGCTTCACAACCCACACAGGGGCCAACACTGAAGCTTTCTTT CASSFTTHTGANTEAFF
TRBJ2-7 - - TRBV29-1 TGCAGCGTTGAAGTGTCGGGCGAGCAGTACTTC CSVEVSGEQYF
TRBJ2-5 few - TRBV5-1 TGCGCCAGCAGCTCATCAGGGGCGGGTGAGACCCAGTACTTC CASSSSGAGETQYF
TRBJ2-7 - - TRBV14 TGTGCCAGCAGTGACTACTTCTACGAGCAGTACTTC CASSDYFYEQYF
TRBJ2-7 - - TRBV7-9 TGTGCCAGTGGTTTCGGCGGGCTCGACTCCTACGAGCAGTACTTC CASGFGGLDSYEQYF
TRBJ1-2 - TRBD1 TRBV30 TGTGCCCACGGGAAGACAGGGTATTTTGGCTACACCTTC CAHGKTGYFGYTF
TRBJ1-2 - TRBD1 TRBV5-8 TGTGCCAGCCGAAAGGACAGGGGAAATGGCTATGGCTACACCTTC CASRKDRGNGYGYTF
TRBJ1-5 - TRBD1 TRBV5-4 TGTGCCAGCAGCAAGGACAGGAGCAATCAGCCCCAGCATTTT CASSKDRSNQPQHF
TRBJ2-7 few TRBD2 TRBV28 TGTGCCAGCAGACAGGGACTAGCGAGCGCTTACGAGCAGTACTTC CASRQGLASAYEQYF
TRBJ1-3 - TRBD1 TRBV6-4 TGTGCCAGCAGTGACCACGGACAGGACTCTGGAAACACCATATATTTT CASSDHGQDSGNTIYF
TRBJ2-1 - TRBD1 TRBV19 TGTGCCAGTAGTACCCAGACAGGGTCGACGGAGCAGTTCTTC CASSTQTGSTEQFF
TRBJ1-6 - - TRBV4-3 TGCGCCAGCAGCCAAGATCAAGGGGCCTATAATTCACCCCTCCACTTT CASSQDQGAYNSPLHF
TRBJ1-6 - - TRBV6-4 TGTGCCAGCAGTAGCAGTCGAGGGTCACCCCTCCACTTT CASSSSRGSPLHF
TRBJ2-3 - TRBD2 TRBV4-2 TGTGCCAGCAGCCATGAAGGGACTAGCGGGGGGGAACCATACACAGATACGCAGTATTTT CASSHEGTSGGEPYTDTQYF